This entry lists 15 T cell receptor beta chains sequenced from one sample in a study of blood T cell repertoires in COVID-19. The protocol was immunoSEQ multiplex PCR, while the TCRdb copy is restricted to in-frame clones and leaves out a portion. Of roughly 200,000 clones listed, about nine tenths were seen once; the top ten hold around 3.8%. The specimen sequenced was PBMCs or T cells enriched from blood (not recorded which). These receptors all come from a woman in her 40s with acute COVID-19.

V usage is TRBV11-1 and J usage is TRBJ1-3; unclear D gene. The CDR3 totals 15 residues. V was shortened by 2 bases and J by 4 bases, with 12 bases between the two germline ends. CDR1 is SGHAT, CDR2 FQDESV, per germline (reference sequence). The CDR3, as DNA: TGTGCCAGCAGCTTACAGCAGACACCGGGAAACACCATATATTTT. This gives the protein CASSLQQTPGNTIYF.

This chain's CDR3 is CASSLGRDRASYEQYF. CDR3 in DNA: TGTGCCAGCAGCTTAGGCCGGGACAGGGCCTCCTACGAGCAGTACTTC. The chain combines TRBV11-1 with TRBJ2-7; 9 bases map to TRBD1. Unmatched junction bases numbered 4, after V lost 1 base and J lost 0 bases. Germline V gene data show CDR1 as SGHAT and CDR2 as FQDESV (reference sequence). The CDR3 sequence is 16 residues long. Filled out from reference TRBV11-1 and TRBJ2-7, the complete variable domain reads EAEVAQSPRYKITEKSQAVAFWCDPISGHATLYWYRQILGQGPELLVQFQDESVVDDSQLPKDRFSAERLKGVDSTLKIQPAELGDSAMYLCASSLGRDRASYEQYFGPGTRLTVT.

The chain is built from TRBV27 and TRBJ2-1; tentative D call: TRBD2 (5 bases). Trimming removed 6 bases at V and 4 bases at J, with 16 bases between. The germline CDR1 and CDR2 sequences are MNHEY and SMNVEV (reference sequence). The length of the CDR3 is 15 residues. The CDR3 region is CASSLANPSYNEQFF. CDR3 coding DNA: TGTGCCAGCAGCCTAGCCAACCCATCTTACAATGAGCAGTTCTTC.

The gene calls are TRBV20-1 and TRBJ1-1; D remains ambiguous. Germline-derived CDR1 and CDR2 are DFQATT and SNEGSKA (reference sequence). Trimming cost V 3 bases and J 1 base, with 12 bases left between them. The length of the CDR3 is 14 residues. The chain's CDR3 is CSASLGSWNTEAFF. The CDR3 DNA reads TGCAGTGCTAGTTTGGGCAGTTGGAACACTGAAGCTTTCTTT.

This rearrangement joins TRBV14 to TRBJ2-7; 8 nucleotides line up with TRBD1. V was pared by 0 bases and J by 4 bases, with 20 bases of the junction left unmatched. Germline loops: CDR1 SGHDN, CDR2 FVKESK. The CDR3 contains 20 residues. This chain's CDR3 is CASSQDRALGDRSLEYEQYF. The CDR3 DNA follows: TGTGCCAGCAGCCAAGATAGGGCACTGGGGGACAGGTCTTTAGAGTACGAGCAGTACTTC.

The gene calls are TRBV19 and TRBJ1-3, with 7 bases aligning to TRBD1. CDR1 and CDR2 from the germline V gene are LNHDA and SQIVND (reference sequence). V lost 4 bases, J lost 5 bases, and 5 bases stayed unmatched. The CDR3 runs to 14 residues. The DNA of the CDR3 is TGTGCCAGTAGTAGACAGGGTACTCGAAACACCATATATTTT. It is translated as CASSRQGTRNTIYF.

The chain recombines TRBV3-1 (or the pseudogene TRBV3-2) with TRBJ1-6; D is possibly TRBD1 (6 bases). The CDR3 length is 14 residues. Between the trimmed V and J ends, which lost 4 bases and 9 bases, there was a span of 13 bases. CDR1 and CDR2 from the germline V gene are LGHDT and YNNKEL (reference sequence). The DNA for the CDR3 is TGTGCCAGCAGCCCAACACAGGGTACTTCACCCCTCCACTTT. Translation gives CASSPTQGTSPLHF.

J is TRBJ1-1 and V is TRBV3-1 (or the pseudogene TRBV3-2); D possibly corresponds to TRBD1 (5 bases). Germline assignment: CDR1 LGHDT and CDR2 YNNKEL (reference sequence). This CDR3 comprises 13 residues. Trimming took 5 bases from V and 6 from J, leaving 13 bases between them. The CDR3 DNA reads TGTGCCAGCAGCGACAGAAGTAGAGCTGAAGCTTTCTTT. Its protein is CASSDRSRAEAFF.

The chain is built from TRBV6-5 and TRBJ1-2, with 10 nucleotides matching TRBD1. The CDR3 loop spans 14 amino acids. CDR1 and CDR2 (germline): MNHEY, SVGAGI. Losses at the gene ends were 3 bases for V and 6 bases for J; bases not matched to a gene: 4. CDR3 residues: CASSYTDRGNGYTF. As DNA, the CDR3 is TGTGCCAGCAGTTATACGGACAGGGGGAATGGCTACACCTTC.

The J gene is TRBJ1-1, the V gene TRBV6-5; weak D call: TRBD1 (6 bases). The CDR3 sequence is 13 residues long. Looked up from germline, CDR1 is MNHEY and CDR2 is SVGAGI. Between the trimmed V and J ends, which lost 7 bases and 3 bases, there was a span of 12 bases. CDR3: CASIEQGYTEAFF. The DNA of the CDR3 is TGTGCCAGCATCGAACAGGGATACACTGAAGCTTTCTTT.

The chain has TRBV4-1 and TRBJ2-7; 12 positions match TRBD1. CDR3 length equals 18 residues. Per the germline V gene, CDR1 is MGHRA and CDR2 is YSYEKL. Germline trimming cut 1 base from V and 6 bases from J; bases unmatched to any gene: 13. In nucleotides, the CDR3 is TGCGCCAGCAGCCAAGGCCCCGGGGACAGGGGGCGCCGGGGCGAGCAGTACGTC. This codes for CASSQGPGDRGRRGEQYV.

The chain employs TRBV7-9 and TRBJ2-2; 7 bases agree with TRBD2. Trimming took 5 bases from V and 6 from J; bases not matched to a gene: 9. The CDR3 consists of 15 residues. Looked up from germline, CDR1 is SEHNR and CDR2 is FQNEAQ (reference sequence). The CDR3 reads CASSRGDSGSGELFF. The CDR3 DNA reads TGTGCCAGCAGCCGCGGCGATAGCGGGTCCGGGGAGCTGTTTTTT.

CDR3 coding DNA: TGTGCCAGCAGCTTGTGGGGGGACTATGGCTACACCTTC. The encoded protein is CASSLWGDYGYTF. The rearrangement joins TRBV5-8 to TRBJ1-2, with D possibly TRBD1 on 5 matching bases. Trimming took off 1 base at V and 3 bases at J, with 7 bases between the two ends. The germline gives CDR1 SGHTS, CDR2 YDEGEE. The CDR3 has 13 amino acids. The entire variable domain, with the rest obtained from reference TRBV5-8 and TRBJ1-2, is as follows: EAGVTQSPTHLIKTRGQQATLRCSPISGHTSVYWYQQALGLGLQFLLWYDEGEERNRGNFPPRFSGRQFPNYSSELNVNALELEDSALYLCASSLWGDYGYTFGSGTRLTVV.

The chain is built from TRBV5-1 and TRBJ1-1, with D hard to call. Germline V gene lookup returns CDR1 SGHRS and CDR2 YFSETQ. Trimming stripped 4 bases from V and 3 bases from J, with 10 bases between. The CDR3 totals 13 residues. The DNA of the CDR3 is TGCGCCAGCAGCATCGACATACACACTGAAGCTTTCTTT. Amino acids: CASSIDIHTEAFF.

Here the CDR3 reads CATSDLGPRTGGLRDTQYF. In DNA form, the CDR3 reads TGTGCCACCAGTGATTTGGGGCCCCGGACAGGGGGCCTGAGAGATACGCAGTATTTT. This sequence joins TRBV24-1 and TRBJ2-3, with 11 bases matching TRBD1. Unmatched junction bases numbered 12, after V lost 0 bases and J lost 5 bases. CDR3 size: 19 residues. Germline-derived CDR1 and CDR2 are KGHDR and SFDVKD.